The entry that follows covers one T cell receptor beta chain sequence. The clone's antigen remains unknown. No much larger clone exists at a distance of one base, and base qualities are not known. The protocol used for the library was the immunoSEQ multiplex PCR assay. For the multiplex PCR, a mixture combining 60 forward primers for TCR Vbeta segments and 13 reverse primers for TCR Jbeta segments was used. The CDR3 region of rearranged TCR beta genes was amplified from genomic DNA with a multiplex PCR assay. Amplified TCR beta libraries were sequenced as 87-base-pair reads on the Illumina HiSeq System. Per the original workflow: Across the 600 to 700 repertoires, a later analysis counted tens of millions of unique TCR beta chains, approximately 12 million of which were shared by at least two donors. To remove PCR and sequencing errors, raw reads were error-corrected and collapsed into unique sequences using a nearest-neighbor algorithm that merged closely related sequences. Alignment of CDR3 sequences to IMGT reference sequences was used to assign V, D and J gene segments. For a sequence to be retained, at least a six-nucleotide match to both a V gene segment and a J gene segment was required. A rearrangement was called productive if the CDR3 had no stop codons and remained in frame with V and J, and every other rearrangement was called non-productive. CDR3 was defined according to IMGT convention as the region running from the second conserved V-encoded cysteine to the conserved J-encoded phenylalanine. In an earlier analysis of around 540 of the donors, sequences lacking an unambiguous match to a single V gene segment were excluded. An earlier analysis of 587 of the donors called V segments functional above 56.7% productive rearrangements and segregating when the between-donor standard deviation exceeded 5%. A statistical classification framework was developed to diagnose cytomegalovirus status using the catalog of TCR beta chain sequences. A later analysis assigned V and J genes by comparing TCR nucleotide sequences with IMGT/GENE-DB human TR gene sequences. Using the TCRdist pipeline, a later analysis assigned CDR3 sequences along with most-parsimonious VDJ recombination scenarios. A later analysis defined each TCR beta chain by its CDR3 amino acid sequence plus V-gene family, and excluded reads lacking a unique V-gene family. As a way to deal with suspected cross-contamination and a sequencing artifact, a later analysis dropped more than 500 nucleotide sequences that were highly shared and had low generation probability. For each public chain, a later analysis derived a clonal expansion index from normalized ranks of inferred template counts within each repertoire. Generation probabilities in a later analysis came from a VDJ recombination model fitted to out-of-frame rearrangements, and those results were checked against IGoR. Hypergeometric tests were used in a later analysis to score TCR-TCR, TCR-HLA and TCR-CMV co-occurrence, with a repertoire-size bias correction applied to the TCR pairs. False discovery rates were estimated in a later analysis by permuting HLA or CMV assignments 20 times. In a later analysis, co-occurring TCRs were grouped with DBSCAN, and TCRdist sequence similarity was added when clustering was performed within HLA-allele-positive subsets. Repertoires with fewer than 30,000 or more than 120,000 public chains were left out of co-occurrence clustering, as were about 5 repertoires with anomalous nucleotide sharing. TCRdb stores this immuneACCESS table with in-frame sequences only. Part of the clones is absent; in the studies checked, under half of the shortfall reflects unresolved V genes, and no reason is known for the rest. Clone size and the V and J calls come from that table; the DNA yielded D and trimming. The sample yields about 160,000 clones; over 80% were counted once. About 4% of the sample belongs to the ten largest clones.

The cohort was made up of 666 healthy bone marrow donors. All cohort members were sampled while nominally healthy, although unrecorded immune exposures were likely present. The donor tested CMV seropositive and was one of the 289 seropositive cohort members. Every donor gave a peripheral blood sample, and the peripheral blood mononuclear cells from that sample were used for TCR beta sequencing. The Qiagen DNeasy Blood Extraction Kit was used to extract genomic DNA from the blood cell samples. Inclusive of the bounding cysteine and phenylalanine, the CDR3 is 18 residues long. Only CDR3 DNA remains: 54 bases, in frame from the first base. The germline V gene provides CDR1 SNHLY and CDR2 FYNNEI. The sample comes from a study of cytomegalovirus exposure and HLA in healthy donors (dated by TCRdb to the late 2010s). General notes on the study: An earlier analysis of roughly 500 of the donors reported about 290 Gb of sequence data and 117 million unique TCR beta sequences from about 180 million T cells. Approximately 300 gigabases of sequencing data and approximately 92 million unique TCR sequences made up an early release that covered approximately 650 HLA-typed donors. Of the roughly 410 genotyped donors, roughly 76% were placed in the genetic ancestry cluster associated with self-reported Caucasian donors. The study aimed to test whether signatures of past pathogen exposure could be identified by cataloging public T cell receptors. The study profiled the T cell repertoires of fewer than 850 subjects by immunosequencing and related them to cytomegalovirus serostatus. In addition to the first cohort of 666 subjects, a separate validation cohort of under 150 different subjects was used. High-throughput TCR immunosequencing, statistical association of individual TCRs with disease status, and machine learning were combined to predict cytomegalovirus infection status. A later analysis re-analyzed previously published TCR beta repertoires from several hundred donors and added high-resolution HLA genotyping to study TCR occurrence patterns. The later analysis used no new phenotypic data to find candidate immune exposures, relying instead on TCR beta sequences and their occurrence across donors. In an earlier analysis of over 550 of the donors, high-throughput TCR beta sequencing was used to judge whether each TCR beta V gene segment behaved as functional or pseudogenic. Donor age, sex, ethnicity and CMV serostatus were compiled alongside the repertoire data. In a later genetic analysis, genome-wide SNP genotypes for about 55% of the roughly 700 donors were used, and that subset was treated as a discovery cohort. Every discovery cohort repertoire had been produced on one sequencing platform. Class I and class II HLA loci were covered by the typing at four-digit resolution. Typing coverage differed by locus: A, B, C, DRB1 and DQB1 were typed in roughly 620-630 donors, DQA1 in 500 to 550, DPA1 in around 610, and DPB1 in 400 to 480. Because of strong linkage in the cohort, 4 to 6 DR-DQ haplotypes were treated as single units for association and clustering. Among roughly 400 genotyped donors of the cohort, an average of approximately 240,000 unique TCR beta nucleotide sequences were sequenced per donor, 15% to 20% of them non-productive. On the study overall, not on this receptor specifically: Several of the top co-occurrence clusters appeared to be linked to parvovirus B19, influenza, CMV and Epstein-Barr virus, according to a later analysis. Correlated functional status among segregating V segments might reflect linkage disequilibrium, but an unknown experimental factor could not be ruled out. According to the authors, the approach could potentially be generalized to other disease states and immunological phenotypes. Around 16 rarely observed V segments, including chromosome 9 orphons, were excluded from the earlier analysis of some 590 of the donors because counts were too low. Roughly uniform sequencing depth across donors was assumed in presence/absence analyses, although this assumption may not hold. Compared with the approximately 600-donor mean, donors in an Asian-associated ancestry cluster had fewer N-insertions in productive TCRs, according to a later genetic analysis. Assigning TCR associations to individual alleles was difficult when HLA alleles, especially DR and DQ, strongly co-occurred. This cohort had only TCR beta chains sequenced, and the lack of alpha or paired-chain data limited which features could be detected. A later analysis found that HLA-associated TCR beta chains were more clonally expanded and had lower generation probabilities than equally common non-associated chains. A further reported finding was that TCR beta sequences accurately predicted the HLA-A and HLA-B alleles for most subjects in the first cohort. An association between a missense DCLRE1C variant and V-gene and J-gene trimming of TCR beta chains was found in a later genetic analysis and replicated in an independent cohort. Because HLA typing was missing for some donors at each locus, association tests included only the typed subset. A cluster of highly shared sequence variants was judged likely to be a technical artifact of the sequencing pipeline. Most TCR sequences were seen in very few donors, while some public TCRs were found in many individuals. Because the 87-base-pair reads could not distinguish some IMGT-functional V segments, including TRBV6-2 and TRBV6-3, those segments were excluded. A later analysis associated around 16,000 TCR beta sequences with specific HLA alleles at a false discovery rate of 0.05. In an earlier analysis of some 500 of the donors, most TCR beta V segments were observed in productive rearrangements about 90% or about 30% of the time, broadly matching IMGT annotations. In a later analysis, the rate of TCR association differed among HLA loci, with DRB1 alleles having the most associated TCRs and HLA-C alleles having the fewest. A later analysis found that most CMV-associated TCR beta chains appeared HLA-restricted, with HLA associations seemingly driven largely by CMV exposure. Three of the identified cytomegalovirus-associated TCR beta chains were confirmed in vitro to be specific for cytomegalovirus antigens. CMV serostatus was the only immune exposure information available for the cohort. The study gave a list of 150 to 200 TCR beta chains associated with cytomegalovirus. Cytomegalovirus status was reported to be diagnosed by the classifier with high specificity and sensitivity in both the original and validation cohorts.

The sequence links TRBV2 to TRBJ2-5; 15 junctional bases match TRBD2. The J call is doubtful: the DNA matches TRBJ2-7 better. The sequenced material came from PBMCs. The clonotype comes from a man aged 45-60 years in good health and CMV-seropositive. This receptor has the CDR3 CASSGPGTSGGSTYEQYF. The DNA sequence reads TGTGCCAGCAGCGGTCCCGGGACTAGCGGGGGGTCCACCTACGAGCAGTACTTC.